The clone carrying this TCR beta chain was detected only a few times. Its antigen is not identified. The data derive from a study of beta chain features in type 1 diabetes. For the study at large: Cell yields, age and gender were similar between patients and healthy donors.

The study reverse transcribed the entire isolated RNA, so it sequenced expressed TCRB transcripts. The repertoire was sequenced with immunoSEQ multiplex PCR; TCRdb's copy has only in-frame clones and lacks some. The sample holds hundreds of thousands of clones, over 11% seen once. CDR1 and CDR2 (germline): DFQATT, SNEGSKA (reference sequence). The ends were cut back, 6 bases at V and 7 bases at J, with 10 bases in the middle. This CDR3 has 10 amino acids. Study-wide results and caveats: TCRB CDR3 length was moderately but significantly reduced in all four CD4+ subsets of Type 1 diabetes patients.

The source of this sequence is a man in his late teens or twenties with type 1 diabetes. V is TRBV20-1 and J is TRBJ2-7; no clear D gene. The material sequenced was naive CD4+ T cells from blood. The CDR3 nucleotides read TGCAGTGCCCCCCTGGTTGAGCAGTACTTC. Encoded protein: CSAPLVEQYF.